This T cell receptor (beta chain) was recovered during a study of blood T cell repertoires in COVID-19. As for the study in general: Sites in the United States, Italy and Spain provided acute and convalescent COVID-19 samples. Sources were T cells, B-cell-depleted T cells, or PBMCs; the material itself was cDNA or gDNA.

As processed by the authors: Nucleated cell counts were estimated from reference gene primer amplification. Repertoires were generated with immunoSEQ multiplex PCR, while TCRdb's copy carries only in-frame clones and drops some. The DNA was the basis for D and trimming; V, J and clone size are from that table. Here the sample spans 220,000 or so clones, about 85% being singletons. This CDR3 contains 16 residues. Trimming cost V 0 bases and J 6 bases; bases outside gene matches: 8. Material for sequencing was peripheral blood. This TCR was recovered from a man aged 45 to 65 who had recovered from COVID-19. V and J are TRBV23-1 and TRBJ2-7, with 10 nucleotides matching TRBD1. Being an ORF, TRBV23-1 has a function that is uncertain. The CDR3 sequence: CASSQSAGTGVSEQYF. CDR3 in DNA: TGCGCCAGCAGTCAATCTGCCGGGACAGGGGTTTCCGAGCAGTACTTC.